Listed below are T cell receptor beta chains from one sample, sequenced in a study of radiotherapy plus CTLA-4 blockade in lung cancer. Sequencing used immunoSEQ multiplex PCR; TCRdb keeps in-frame clones, though not all of them. The top ten hold roughly a tenth of the sample, which has about 68,000 clones, roughly 78% seen once. Sequences were derived from peripheral blood, sampled from a patient treated with radiotherapy plus ipilimumab. The source is a human donor with non-small cell lung cancer who had a complete response to radiotherapy plus ipilimumab. Both conserved end residues are part of each CDR3. D genes are given only for firm matches. Expanded clones are given a class, and other clones once, few, many or no size at all.

NA,TRBV12-5,NA,TRBJ1-6,CASGLVVAGRSPLHF,TGTGCTAGTGGTTTGGTAGTGGCAGGGAGGTCACCCCTCCACTTT
NA,TRBV27,NA,TRBJ2-1,CASNLGGSYNEQFF,TGTGCCAGCAACTTGGGGGGCTCCTACAATGAGCAGTTCTTC
NA,TRBV5-5,TRBD1,TRBJ1-6,CASSKGQLYNSPLHF,TGTGCCAGCAGCAAGGGACAGTTATATAATTCACCCCTCCACTTT
once,TRBV27,NA,TRBJ2-1,CASSLLGHQVAGYTNEQFF,TGTGCCAGCAGTTTGCTCGGACACCAAGTCGCCGGCTATACTAATGAGCAGTTCTTC
NA,TRBV6-5,NA,TRBJ2-7,CASSYTYEQYF,TGTGCCAGCAGTTATACTTACGAGCAGTACTTC
NA,TRBV6-4,TRBD2,TRBJ2-5,CASSVEGGETQYF,TGTGCCAGCAGTGTAGAGGGAGGGGAGACCCAGTACTTC
NA,TRBV25-1,NA,TRBJ2-7,CASSAVYEQYF,TGTGCCAGCAGTGCTGTCTACGAGCAGTACTTC
few,TRBV28,NA,TRBJ1-4,CASSLFQDNEKLFF,TGTGCCAGCAGTTTATTCCAGGATAATGAAAAACTGTTTTTT
NA,TRBV10-3,NA,TRBJ2-3,CAISDFDTQYF,TGTGCCATCAGTGACTTTGATACGCAGTATTTT
NA,TRBV5-5,TRBD1,TRBJ2-7,CASSPTGSTEQYF,TGTGCCAGCAGCCCGACAGGGAGTACCGAGCAGTACTTC
NA,TRBV19,NA,TRBJ1-4,CASAVTTNEKLFF,TGTGCCAGTGCAGTTACAACTAATGAAAAACTGTTTTTT
NA,TRBV6-5,NA,TRBJ1-1,CASTQGNTEAFF,TGTGCCAGCACCCAGGGGAACACTGAAGCTTTCTTT
few,TRBV7-2,TRBD1,TRBJ2-2,CASSGQGDTGELFF,TGTGCCAGCAGCGGACAGGGTGACACCGGGGAGCTGTTTTTT
NA,TRBV2,NA,TRBJ2-4,CASSLDSAENIQYF,TGTGCCAGCAGTTTGGACAGTGCAGAAAACATTCAGTACTTC
NA,TRBV5-1,NA,TRBJ1-6,CASSLGTVGVTLHF,TGCGCCAGCAGCTTGGGTACCGTCGGGGTTACCCTCCACTTT
once,TRBV18,NA,TRBJ2-3,CASSPQKGGLQTDTQYF,TGTGCCAGCTCCCCACAAAAAGGGGGGCTACAGACAGATACGCAGTATTTT
few,TRBV7-2,TRBD1,TRBJ1-2,CASSLDRGRKGYTF,TGTGCCAGCAGCCTAGACAGGGGGCGTAAAGGCTACACCTTC
NA,TRBV6-5,NA,TRBJ1-5,CASSEGQGQQPQHF,TGTGCCAGCAGTGAAGGGCAGGGTCAGCAGCCCCAGCATTTT
NA,TRBV7-2,NA,TRBJ1-3,CASSLDTGSGNTIYF,TGTGCCAGCAGCTTAGACACGGGCTCTGGAAACACCATATATTTT
NA,TRBV2,NA,TRBJ1-2,CASRSPGANYGYTF,TGTGCCAGCAGGTCTCCAGGCGCTAACTATGGCTACACCTTC
NA,TRBV30,TRBD1,TRBJ2-2,CARSHSGTGGTGELFF,TGTGCCCGGAGTCATTCCGGGACAGGGGGCACCGGGGAGCTGTTTTTT
NA,TRBV27,TRBD2,TRBJ2-1,CASSSPGLAGLYEQFF,TGTGCCAGCAGTTCCCCGGGACTAGCGGGACTGTATGAGCAGTTCTTC
NA,TRBV11-2,NA,TRBJ1-3,CASSLSGVSSGNTIYF,TGTGCCAGCAGCCTATCCGGCGTGTCCTCGGGAAACACCATATATTTT
NA,TRBV9,NA,TRBJ1-3,CASSVGSSPGNTIYF,TGTGCCAGCAGCGTAGGTTCCAGCCCTGGAAACACCATATATTTT
NA,TRBV7-8,TRBD2,TRBJ2-2,CASSLLAGGLTGELFF,TGTGCCAGCAGCTTACTAGCGGGGGGGCTGACCGGGGAGCTGTTTTTT
NA,TRBV29-1,NA,TRBJ2-1,CSARTGEQFF,TGCAGCGCCCGTACCGGGGAGCAGTTCTTC
NA,TRBV9,NA,TRBJ2-2,CASSVASANTGELFF,TGTGCCAGCAGCGTGGCTAGCGCGAACACCGGGGAGCTGTTTTTT
NA,TRBV7-8,NA,TRBJ1-5,CASSLFEGSNQPQHF,TGTGCCAGCAGCTTATTCGAGGGTAGCAATCAGCCCCAGCATTTT
NA,TRBV7-2,TRBD1,TRBJ1-3,CASSLIGQGLFGGNTIYF,TGTGCCAGCAGCTTAATAGGACAGGGACTCTTCGGTGGAAACACCATATATTTT
NA,TRBV7-9,NA,TRBJ2-5,CASSFTGRGETQYF,TGTGCCAGCAGCTTTACAGGGCGGGGAGAGACCCAGTACTTC
NA,TRBV7-9,NA,TRBJ1-6,CASSSSRPGHSPLHF,TGTGCCAGCAGCTCGTCGAGGCCGGGGCATTCACCCCTCCACTTT
NA,TRBV13,TRBD1,TRBJ1-1,CASSSQGVTEAFF,TGTGCCAGCAGCTCGCAGGGGGTAACTGAAGCTTTCTTT
few,TRBV6-6,NA,TRBJ2-5,CASSRGAQETQYF,TGTGCCAGCAGCCGAGGTGCCCAAGAGACCCAGTACTTC
NA,TRBV11-2,NA,TRBJ1-3,CASSVDSYSGNTIYF,TGTGCCAGCAGCGTAGACAGCTACTCTGGAAACACCATATATTTT
NA,TRBV4-3,NA,TRBJ1-2,CASSQEREDNYGYTF,TGCGCCAGCAGCCAAGAACGCGAGGACAACTATGGCTACACCTTC
NA,TRBV5-6,NA,TRBJ1-1,CASRRRFMNTEAFF,TGTGCCAGCAGACGTCGATTTATGAACACTGAAGCTTTCTTT
NA,TRBV29-1,NA,TRBJ1-1,CSVFGRRGNTEAFF,TGCAGCGTTTTCGGCAGGAGGGGGAACACTGAAGCTTTCTTT
few,TRBV30,NA,TRBJ1-5,CAWSPGNQPQHF,TGTGCCTGGAGTCCTGGCAATCAGCCCCAGCATTTT
NA,TRBV5-1,NA,TRBJ2-1,CASSLAGGTYNEQFF,TGCGCCAGCAGCTTGGCCGGGGGAACCTACAATGAGCAGTTCTTC
NA,TRBV7-2,NA,TRBJ1-5,CASSFGAAMQPQHF,TGTGCCAGCAGCTTCGGGGCCGCCATGCAGCCCCAGCATTTT
NA,TRBV5-4,TRBD2,TRBJ2-5,CASSLGGRLAEETQYF,TGTGCCAGCAGCTTGGGAGGGAGGCTAGCGGAAGAGACCCAGTACTTC
few,TRBV7-6,TRBD1,TRBJ2-1,CASSSTQGSSYNEQFF,TGTGCCAGCAGTTCGACACAGGGGTCCTCCTACAATGAGCAGTTCTTC
NA,TRBV6-1,TRBD1,TRBJ1-1,CASSGSGTAEAFF,TGTGCCAGCAGTGGATCCGGGACAGCCGAAGCTTTCTTT
NA,TRBV7-2,NA,TRBJ2-1,CASSLVAIEQFF,TGTGCCAGCAGCTTAGTAGCGATTGAGCAGTTCTTC
few,TRBV7-6,NA,TRBJ1-2,CASSLEQNYGYTF,TGTGCCAGCAGCTTAGAACAGAACTATGGCTACACCTTC
NA,TRBV19,NA,TRBJ2-3,CASTSGFLTDTQYF,TGTGCCAGTACCTCAGGTTTTCTCACAGATACGCAGTATTTT
NA,TRBV10-3,TRBD2,TRBJ2-1,CAIRSSGSSYNEQFF,TGTGCCATCAGATCTAGCGGGAGCTCCTACAATGAGCAGTTCTTC
NA,TRBV4-3,NA,TRBJ1-1,CASSQDGGPRNTEAFF,TGCGCCAGCAGCCAAGATGGTGGACCTAGGAACACTGAAGCTTTCTTT
NA,TRBV30,TRBD1,TRBJ1-5,CAWSSGTGRNQPQHF,TGTGCCTGGAGCTCCGGGACAGGACGTAATCAGCCCCAGCATTTT
few,TRBV11-3,NA,TRBJ1-2,CASSLAGNGYTF,TGTGCCAGCAGCCTAGCAGGGAATGGCTACACCTTC
NA,TRBV27,NA,TRBJ2-1,CASSLSSRGPYNEQFF,TGTGCCAGCAGTTTATCTAGCAGGGGCCCCTACAATGAGCAGTTCTTC
NA,TRBV5-4,NA,TRBJ2-7,CASRDTMSSYEQYF,TGTGCCAGCAGGGACACGATGAGCTCCTACGAGCAGTACTTC
NA,TRBV5-6,TRBD2,TRBJ2-3,CASSYQTSRLTQYF,TGTGCCAGCAGTTATCAGACTAGCCGCTTAACGCAGTATTTT